Below are 14 T cell receptor beta chains sequenced from a single sample in a study of blood T cell repertoires in COVID-19. TCRdb keeps only in-frame clones here, not all; method: immunoSEQ multiplex PCR. The table has approximately 310,000 clones, 85% seen once. The sequencing input was PBMCs or T cells enriched from blood (not recorded which). The receptors originated from a woman in her 30s who had been exposed to COVID-19.

The V gene is TRBV7-9, the J gene TRBJ2-7; D remains ambiguous. This CDR3 has 11 amino acids. Germline V CDR1 and CDR2: SEHNR, FQNEAQ (reference sequence). V lost 4 bases and J 3 bases, leaving 4 bases between the germline ends. CDR3 sequence reads: CASSYNYEQYF. DNA for the CDR3: TGTGCCAGCAGCTATAACTACGAGCAGTACTTC.

The rearrangement joins TRBV10-2 to TRBJ2-5; D unclear. There are 14 residues in the CDR3. V gave up 0 bases and J gave up 4 bases, with 9 bases separating them. CDR1 WSHSY and CDR2 SAAADI come from the germline V gene. CDR3 sequence (DNA): TGCGCCAGCAGTGAGTCATTCCGCAGAGAGACCCAGTACTTC. This codes for CASSESFRRETQYF.

This chain connects TRBV5-4 to TRBJ1-1, with 7 bases matching TRBD1. With 4 bases clipped from V and 1 base from J, the junction kept 10 bases outside the gene matches. Germline loops: CDR1 SGHNT, CDR2 YYREEE (reference sequence). The CDR3 has 16 amino acids. For the CDR3, the DNA is TGTGCCAGCAGCCAACCGACAGGGTCGCGGAACACTGAAGCTTTCTTT. Protein product: CASSQPTGSRNTEAFF. Full variable domain (rest looked up from reference TRBV5-4 and TRBJ1-1): ETGVTQSPTHLIKTRGQQVTLRCSSQSGHNTVSWYQQALGQGPQFIFQYYREEENGRGNFPPRFSGLQFPNYSSELNVNALELDDSALYLCASSQPTGSRNTEAFFGQGTRLTVV.

The rearrangement uses TRBV28 and TRBJ1-3; TRBD1 might be the D (6 bases). Germline V lookup: CDR1 MDHEN, CDR2 SYDVKM. V was pared by 2 bases and J by 5 bases, with 13 bases between. The CDR3 is made up of 15 amino acids. The CDR3 region has the DNA TGTGCCAGCAGTTTAGAGGGGGTTTTGCGAAACACCATATATTTT. This codes for CASSLEGVLRNTIYF.

The chain has TRBV27 and TRBJ1-5; D may be TRBD1 (5 bases). The CDR3 runs 14 residues. CDR1 is MNHEY and CDR2 is SMNVEV in the germline V gene (reference sequence). Trimming cost V 3 bases and J 5 bases, with 11 bases left between them. The CDR3 region is CASSFAGGHQPQHF. Here the CDR3 DNA reads TGTGCCAGCAGTTTCGCGGGGGGTCATCAGCCCCAGCATTTT.

The genes are TRBV4-3 and TRBJ2-3; D perhaps matches TRBD2 (5 bases). The CDR3 consists of 14 residues. CDR1 and CDR2 (germline): LGHNA, YSLEER. Deletions cut 0 bases from V and 5 bases from J, with 9 bases between. The CDR3 coding sequence is TGCGCCAGCAGCCAAGAACTAGATGTAGATACGCAGTATTTT. Translated: CASSQELDVDTQYF.

The chain employs TRBV30 and TRBJ1-2; 9 bases line up with TRBD1. CDR3 length equals 14 residues. V was clipped by 2 bases and J by 7 bases; unmatched bases: 8. Germline V gene sequence: CDR1 GTSNPN, CDR2 SVGIG (reference sequence). CDR3 protein: CAWSLQGAQGGYTF. CDR3 nucleotides: TGTGCCTGGAGTTTACAGGGGGCACAGGGTGGCTACACCTTC.

A few counts support this clone. V and J are TRBV11-3 and TRBJ1-2; maybe TRBD1 (5 bases). The CDR3 is made up of 15 amino acids. Germline values: CDR1 SGHNT, CDR2 YENEEA. The germline V and J ends were trimmed by 1 base and 1 base, with 10 bases remaining between them. CDR3 sequence reads: CASSLGRGFNYGYTF. The CDR3 nucleotides read TGTGCCAGCAGCTTAGGTAGGGGATTTAACTATGGCTACACCTTC.

The genes are TRBV11-2 and TRBJ1-4, with D possibly being TRBD1 (6 bases). There are 15 residues in the CDR3. The V gene's germline CDR1 is SGHAT and CDR2 FQNNGV. V lost 3 bases to trimming and J lost 0 bases, with 8 bases between them. Here the CDR3 reads CASSLGQATNEKLFF. The CDR3 DNA reads TGTGCCAGCAGCTTGGGACAAGCAACTAATGAAAAACTGTTTTTT. The entire variable domain, with the rest obtained from reference TRBV11-2 and TRBJ1-4, is as follows: EAGVAQSPRYKIIEKRQSVAFWCNPISGHATLYWYQQILGQGPKLLIQFQNNGVVDDSQLPKDRFSAERLKGVDSTLKIQPAKLEDSAVYLCASSLGQATNEKLFFGSGTQLSVL.

Regarding this clone: Its ends do not fully match the called genes, so a read error is possible. Other DNA sequences of this sample code for an identical CDR3. The V and J genes are TRBV4-2 and TRBJ2-2; 12 bases align to TRBD2. The length of the CDR3 is 18 residues. Germline lookup yields CDR1 LGHNA and CDR2 YNFKEQ. The DNA of the CDR3 is TGTGCCAGCAGTCAAGACCGGCTAGCGGGAGGGTACACCGGGGAGCTGTTTTTT. Its protein product is CASSQDRLAGGYTGELFF.

V gene TRBV7-3 combines with J gene TRBJ2-7; the D is unclear. V lost 2 bases, J lost 2 bases, and 7 bases lay in between. Germline CDR1 reads SGHTA; CDR2 reads FQGTGA. The CDR3 covers 13 residues. The CDR3 DNA reads as TGTGCCAGCAGCTTAGGAGCGACCTACGAGCAGTACTTC. This translates into CASSLGATYEQYF. Complete variable domain (other parts from reference TRBV7-3 and TRBJ2-7): GAGVSQTPSNKVTEKGKYVELRCDPISGHTALYWYRQSLGQGPEFLIYFQGTGAADDSGLPNDRFFAVRPEGSVSTLKIQRTERGDSAVYLCASSLGATYEQYFGPGTRLTVT.

The V call is TRBV5-1, the J call TRBJ2-1, with D possibly TRBD2 on 5 matching bases. The length of the CDR3 is 16 residues. CDR1 is SGHRS and CDR2 is YFSETQ in the germline V gene. With 3 bases removed from V and 0 bases from J, the gap between germline ends came to 13 bases. CDR3 loop: CASSSGLPTSYNEQFF. As DNA, the CDR3 is TGCGCCAGCAGCTCCGGACTCCCAACCTCCTACAATGAGCAGTTCTTC.

This clone has a handful of counts. The rearrangement links TRBV9 to TRBJ2-5, with 7 positions matching TRBD2. V was clipped by 2 bases and J by 4 bases; unmatched bases: 8. Germline lookup yields CDR1 SGDLS and CDR2 YYNGEE. CDR3 length: 15 residues. The CDR3: CASSVRGEGRETQYF. The CDR3 nucleotides are TGTGCCAGCAGCGTTCGGGGGGAGGGCCGAGAGACCCAGTACTTC.

The chain uses TRBV3-1 (or the pseudogene TRBV3-2) and TRBJ2-5; unclear D gene. The CDR3 has 13 residues. V was trimmed by 2 bases and J by 9 bases, leaving 13 bases between them. The germline gives CDR1 LGHDT, CDR2 YNNKEL (reference sequence). For the CDR3, the DNA is TGTGCCAGCAGCCAAATCCCGTTGAGTGCCCAGTACTTC. It encodes CASSQIPLSAQYF.